Below, 21 T cell receptor beta chains from the same sample are listed, as sequenced in a study of cytomegalovirus exposure and HLA in healthy donors. PCR involved 60 Vbeta and 13 Jbeta primers. TCRdb's table, derived via immunoSEQ multiplex PCR, lists solely in-frame clones and lacks some. The data contain 35,000 to 55,000 clones, 50% to 75% of them singletons. Sequences were obtained from PBMCs. The receptors were sampled from a human donor in good health.

The chain couples TRBV11-2 to TRBJ1-5; D is perhaps TRBD1 (6 bases). Germline assignment: CDR1 SGHAT and CDR2 FQNNGV. The V and J ends lost 0 bases and 7 bases respectively, with 10 bases between them. CDR3 size: 14 residues. This chain's CDR3 is CASSLDPGAQPQHF. The CDR3 coding sequence is TGTGCCAGCAGCTTAGATCCAGGGGCCCAGCCCCAGCATTTT.

The chain employs TRBV18 and TRBJ2-2; 7 nucleotides line up with TRBD1. The CDR3 sequence is 13 residues long. The J segment lost 7 bases and the V segment lost 3 bases, leaving 2 bases of the junction unmatched. CDR1 is KGHSH, CDR2 LQKENI, per germline. CDR3 loop: CASSPWDSGELFF. As DNA, the CDR3 is TGTGCCAGCTCACCCTGGGACAGCGGGGAGCTGTTTTTT.

The V gene is TRBV10-3, the J gene TRBJ1-2; no clear D. V lost 2 bases and J 2 bases, leaving 12 bases between the germline ends. Germline V CDR1 and CDR2: ENHRY, SYGVKD. The CDR3 runs to 15 residues. DNA for the CDR3: TGTGCCATCAGTGAGATTTTAGACACGAACTATGGCTACACCTTC. Its protein product is CAISEILDTNYGYTF.

This clone was observed a handful of times. The J gene is TRBJ2-3, the V gene TRBV25-1; the match to TRBD2 covers 7 bases. CDR3 size: 15 residues. Germline loops: CDR1 MGHDK, CDR2 SYGVNS. V trimming: 1 base; J trimming: 2 bases; junction bases outside the gene matches: 3. The CDR3 is CASSEWGGITDTQYF. For the CDR3, the DNA is TGTGCCAGCAGTGAATGGGGGGGGATCACAGATACGCAGTATTTT.

A few counts support this clone. The chain uses TRBV18 and TRBJ1-5; no reliable D call. The CDR3 has 15 residues. Trimming removed 3 bases from V and 0 bases from J, with 9 bases in between. Germline CDR1 is KGHSH and CDR2 is LQKENI. The CDR3 DNA reads as TGTGCCAGCTCACCGTACACAGATAGCAATCAGCCCCAGCATTTT. Protein: CASSPYTDSNQPQHF.

This clone turned up a few times. The chain carries TRBV4-3 and TRBJ1-6; D is perhaps TRBD1 (5 bases). V was pared by 3 bases and J by 2 bases, with 11 bases between. Looked up from germline, CDR1 is LGHNA and CDR2 is YSLEER. This CDR3 has 16 amino acids. In DNA, the CDR3 is TGCGCCAGCAGCCACAGTACAGGAACCTATAATTCACCCCTCCACTTT. Translated: CASSHSTGTYNSPLHF.

The V gene is TRBV2, the J gene TRBJ2-1, with D possibly being TRBD1 (5 bases). The V and J ends lost 8 bases and 3 bases respectively, with 17 bases between them. The CDR3 covers 15 residues. Germline CDR1 and CDR2: SNHLY and FYNNEI. The CDR3 spells CASQWDQGDYNEQFF. The CDR3 nucleotides read TGTGCCAGCCAGTGGGATCAGGGCGACTACAATGAGCAGTTCTTC.

The chain links TRBV4-2 to TRBJ2-1; TRBD2 might be the D (6 bases). The V end lost 3 bases, the J end lost 7 bases, and 10 bases lay between the germline ends. There are 13 residues in the CDR3. The germline V gene encodes CDR1 LGHNA and CDR2 YNFKEQ. Here the CDR3 DNA reads TGTGCCAGCAGCCAGACTAGACGGAATGAGCAGTTCTTC. Protein sequence: CASSQTRRNEQFF.

The DNA for the CDR3 is TGTGCCAGCAGCTCCCGGCAGGGGCTATCCCTAAGCACAGATACGCAGTATTTT. It codes for CASSSRQGLSLSTDTQYF. The genes are TRBV7-9 and TRBJ2-3; perhaps TRBD1 as D (6 bases). Trimming stripped 4 bases from V and 0 bases from J, with 20 bases between. The germline V gene has CDR1 SEHNR and CDR2 FQNEAQ (reference sequence). The CDR3 has 18 amino acids.

The rearrangement uses TRBV7-9 and TRBJ1-1; no firm D call. The CDR3 is 14 residues long. Per the germline V gene, CDR1 is SEHNR and CDR2 is FQNEAQ (reference sequence). The V end was cut by 5 bases, the J end by 1 base, with 11 bases between. The CDR3 loop reads CASSNYNTNTEAFF. In DNA form, the CDR3 reads TGTGCCAGCAGCAATTACAATACGAACACTGAAGCTTTCTTT. Looking up the rest from reference TRBV7-9 and TRBJ1-1 gives the full variable domain: DTGVSQNPRHKITKRGQNVTFRCDPISEHNRLYWYRQTLGQGPEFLTYFQNEAQLEKSRLLSDRFSAERPKGSFSTLEIQRTEQGDSAMYLCASSNYNTNTEAFFGQGTRLTVV.

The chain recombines TRBV5-1 with TRBJ1-4; 7 nucleotides align to TRBD1. The CDR3 length is 14 residues. With 0 bases clipped from V and 7 bases from J, the junction kept 3 bases outside the gene matches. Germline CDR1 and CDR2: SGHRS and YFSETQ. CDR3 nucleotide sequence: TGCGCCAGCAGCTTGGGACAGGGAGGTGAAAAACTGTTTTTT. It yields the protein CASSLGQGGEKLFF.

The chain combines TRBV27 with TRBJ2-5; the D gene is possibly TRBD2 (6 bases). V lost 6 bases, J lost 2 bases, and 10 bases lay in between. The germline gives CDR1 MNHEY, CDR2 SMNVEV (reference sequence). This CDR3 comprises 13 residues. The DNA of the CDR3 is TGTGCCAGCAGCCTAGCGCGACAAGAGACCCAGTACTTC. Translating gives CASSLARQETQYF.

The rearrangement links TRBV15 to TRBJ2-6, with TRBD1 matching over 7 bases. The CDR3 sequence is 18 residues long. Germline V gene data show CDR1 as LNHNV and CDR2 as YYDKDF (reference sequence). V lost 1 base, J lost 2 bases, and 8 bases stayed unmatched. CDR3 in amino acids: CATSRAGQRFTGANVLTF. CDR3 nucleotide sequence: TGTGCCACCAGCAGAGCGGGACAGCGATTCACTGGGGCCAACGTCCTGACTTTC.

The CDR3 DNA follows: TGTGCCAGTAGTTGGGCCAGGGAATATGGCTACACCTTC. It yields the protein CASSWAREYGYTF. The chain is built from TRBV19 and TRBJ1-2; a weak D match, TRBD1 (5 bases). The CDR3 runs 13 residues. Germline V lookup: CDR1 LNHDA, CDR2 SQIVND (reference sequence). Trimming stripped 5 bases from V and 5 bases from J, with 12 bases between.

This clone has just a few counts. V and J are TRBV9 and TRBJ1-4; D ambiguous. This CDR3 spans 14 amino acids. CDR1 is SGDLS and CDR2 is YYNGEE in the germline V gene. The V end was cut by 4 bases, the J end by 0 bases, with 7 bases between. The CDR3 spells CASSYSSTNEKLFF. The CDR3, as DNA: TGTGCCAGCAGCTACAGCTCAACTAATGAAAAACTGTTTTTT.

The chain employs TRBV4-3 and TRBJ2-3; TRBD2 might be the D (5 bases). This CDR3 comprises 17 residues. The V and J ends lost 1 base and 2 bases respectively, with 16 bases between them. Germline V gene lookup returns CDR1 LGHNA and CDR2 YSLEER. The CDR3 DNA reads TGCGCCAGCAGCCAAGGTCCGAGGGTGGGGTTCACAGATACGCAGTATTTT. The encoded protein is CASSQGPRVGFTDTQYF.

The chain employs TRBV12-5 and TRBJ2-3, with 12 positions matching TRBD2. Germline trimming cut 2 bases from V and 5 bases from J; bases unmatched to any gene: 2. Looked up from germline, CDR1 is LGHNT and CDR2 is FRNRAP. This CDR3 is built from 15 residues. The CDR3 nucleotides read TGTGCTAGTGGTTTGCTAGCGGGGGGGCAAGATACGCAGTATTTT. Translation: CASGLLAGGQDTQYF. Filled out from reference TRBV12-5 and TRBJ2-3, the complete variable domain reads DARVTQTPRHKVTEMGQEVTMRCQPILGHNTVFWYRQTMMQGLELLAYFRNRAPLDDSGMPKDRFSAEMPDATLATLKIQPSEPRDSAVYFCASGLLAGGQDTQYFGPGTRLTVL.

The V and J genes are TRBV5-4 and TRBJ2-3; D unresolved. CDR1 is SGHNT and CDR2 is YYREEE in the germline V gene (reference sequence). The CDR3 loop spans 12 amino acids. V lost 4 bases, J lost 4 bases, and 7 bases lay in between. The CDR3 region has the DNA TGTGCCAGCAGCCAGGAAGCAGATACGCAGTATTTT. Residues: CASSQEADTQYF.

This clone was seen only a few times. CDR3 region: CASSQGPESIGTQYF. CDR3 DNA sequence: TGTGCCAGCAGCCAAGGCCCGGAGAGTATCGGGACCCAGTACTTC. The V call is TRBV4-2, the J call TRBJ2-5, with no clear D. This CDR3 is 15 amino acids long. Trimming left V 1 base short and J 7 bases short, with 16 bases between. CDR1 and CDR2 from the germline V gene are LGHNA and YNFKEQ.

Notes on this clone: Other DNA sequences within the sample encode an identical CDR3. V gene TRBV9 combines with J gene TRBJ1-1; 7 nucleotides line up with TRBD1. V dropped 0 bases and J dropped 2; count of bases not matched to a gene: 4. Germline CDR1 reads SGDLS; CDR2 reads YYNGEE. CDR3 length equals 15 residues. The CDR3 region has the DNA TGTGCCAGCAGCGTAGTTGGACAGGTAAACACTGAAGCTTTCTTT. Protein: CASSVVGQVNTEAFF.

The CDR3 coding sequence is TGTGCCAGCAGTTTATTCCAGGGGGCGACTCCAACTAATGAAAAACTGTTTTTT. It translates to CASSLFQGATPTNEKLFF. The V and J genes are TRBV28 and TRBJ1-4, with 8 bases matching TRBD1. The CDR3 runs to 18 residues. CDR1 MDHEN and CDR2 SYDVKM come from the germline V gene. V dropped 1 base and J dropped 0; count of bases not matched to a gene: 7.